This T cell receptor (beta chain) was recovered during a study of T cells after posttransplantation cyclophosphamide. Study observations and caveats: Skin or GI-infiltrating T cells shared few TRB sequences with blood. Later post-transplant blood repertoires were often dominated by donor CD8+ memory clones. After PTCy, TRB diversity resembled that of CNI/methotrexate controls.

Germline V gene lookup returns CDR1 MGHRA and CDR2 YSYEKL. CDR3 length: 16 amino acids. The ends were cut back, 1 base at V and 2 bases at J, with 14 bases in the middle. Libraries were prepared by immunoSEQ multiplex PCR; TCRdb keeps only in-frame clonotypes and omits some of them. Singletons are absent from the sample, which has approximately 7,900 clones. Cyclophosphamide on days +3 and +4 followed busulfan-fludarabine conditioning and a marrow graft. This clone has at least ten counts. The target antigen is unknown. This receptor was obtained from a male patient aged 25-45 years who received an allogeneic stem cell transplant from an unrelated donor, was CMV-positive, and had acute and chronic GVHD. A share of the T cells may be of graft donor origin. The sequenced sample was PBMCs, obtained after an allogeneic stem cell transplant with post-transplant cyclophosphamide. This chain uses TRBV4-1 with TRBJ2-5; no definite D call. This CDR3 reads CASSQGLPPRQETQYF. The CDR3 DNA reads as TGCGCCAGCAGCCAAGGACTCCCCCCCAGACAAGAGACCCAGTACTTC.